This TCR beta chain came from a study of T cell responses to AZD1222 COVID-19 vaccine. About this clone itself: What it binds is unknown.

Sequencing was performed with immunoSEQ multiplex PCR; in TCRdb, only in-frame clones are kept and a portion is missing. The repertoire has some 100,000 clones, around nine tenths of them found once; the top ten carry approximately 12%. The CDR3 loop spans 14 amino acids. Trimming stripped 1 base from V and 5 bases from J, with 11 bases between. Germline lookup yields CDR1 SGHAT and CDR2 FQDESV (reference sequence). Study-level results: Sampled repertoires all dated from after the peak T cell response.

This specimen consisted of peripheral blood, obtained on day 0 of AZD1222 vaccination. The source of this sequence is an adult in good health. V is TRBV11-1 and J is TRBJ2-5, with D hard to call. CDR3 sequence reads: CASSLDFGGETQYF. The CDR3 nucleotides read TGTGCCAGCAGCTTAGATTTTGGTGGGGAGACCCAGTACTTC. The whole variable domain, remainder taken from reference TRBV11-1 and TRBJ2-5, is EAEVAQSPRYKITEKSQAVAFWCDPISGHATLYWYRQILGQGPELLVQFQDESVVDDSQLPKDRFSAERLKGVDSTLKIQPAELGDSAMYLCASSLDFGGETQYFGPGTRLLVL.